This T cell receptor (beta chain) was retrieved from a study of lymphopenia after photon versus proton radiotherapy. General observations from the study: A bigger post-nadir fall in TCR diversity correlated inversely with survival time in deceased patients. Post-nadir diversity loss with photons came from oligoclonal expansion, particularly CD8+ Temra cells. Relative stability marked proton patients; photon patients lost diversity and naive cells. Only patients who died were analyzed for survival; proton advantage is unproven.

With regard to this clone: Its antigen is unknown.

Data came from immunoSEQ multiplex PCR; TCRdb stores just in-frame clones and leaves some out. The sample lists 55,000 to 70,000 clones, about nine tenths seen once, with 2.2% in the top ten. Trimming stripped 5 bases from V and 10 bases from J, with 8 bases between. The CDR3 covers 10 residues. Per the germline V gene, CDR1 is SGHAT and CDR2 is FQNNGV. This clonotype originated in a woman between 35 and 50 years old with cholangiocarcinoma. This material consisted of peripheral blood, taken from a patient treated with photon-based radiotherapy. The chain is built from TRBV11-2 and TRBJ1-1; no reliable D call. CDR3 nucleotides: TGTGCCAGCAGCGGTGGATCAGCTTTCTTT. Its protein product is CASSGGSAFF.